The source of this T cell receptor (beta chain) is a study of control samples from healthy donors and cancer patients. Sequencing used immunoSEQ multiplex PCR; TCRdb keeps in-frame clones, though not all of them. The data contain about 110,000 clones, 70% to 85% of them singletons. The V gene's germline CDR1 is SGHDN and CDR2 FVKESK. CDR3 length: 21 residues. V shed 1 base, J shed 4 bases, and the junction held 23 bases outside the gene matches. The chain couples TRBV14 to TRBJ2-7, with 9 positions matching TRBD2. The specimen was blood. This receptor was identified in a man aged 18 to 29 in good health. DNA of the CDR3: TGTGCCAGCAGCCAAGGCCGAAGGCCAACGGGGCGGGGGGGCCACCCTTACGAGCAGTACTTC. Translating gives CASSQGRRPTGRGGHPYEQYF.